The 21 T cell receptor beta chains below come from one sample, sequenced in a study of T cells expressing NK-cell markers. For each CDR3 protein, TCRdb gives one entry from its re-call of the 5' RACE reads, without DNA. The sample includes about 440,000 distinct CDR3 sequences. Sequenced: blood T cells: a sorted CD56 or NKG2C T cell subset, CD4+ or CD8+ T cells, or bulk PBMC T cells (not recorded which). Receptor source: a woman between 18 and 70 years old in good health.

The chain links TRBV7-2 to TRBJ2-7; without DNA, the TCRdb call of TRBD2 cannot be checked. The CDR3 runs to 17 residues. In germline, CDR1 is SGHTA, CDR2 FQGNSA. CDR3 amino acids: CASSLALGSSGRDEQYF.

The chain combines TRBV20-1 with TRBJ2-2; TCRdb calls TRBD1, which cannot be checked without DNA. Germline lookup yields CDR1 DFQATT and CDR2 SNEGSKA (reference sequence). This CDR3 is 13 amino acids long. CDR3 region: CSAPTENTGELFF.

The V call is TRBV12-3 or TRBV12-4, the J call TRBJ2-7; the TCRdb D gene call, TRBD1, has no DNA to confirm it. This CDR3 has 15 residues. Here the CDR3 reads CASSFQQGSLSEQYF.

The chain recombines TRBV28 with TRBJ1-5; TCRdb's D gene call, TRBD1, goes unchecked for lack of DNA. The CDR3 runs to 15 residues. Germline V lookup: CDR1 MDHEN, CDR2 SYDVKM. The CDR3 loop is CASSFLRAAGQPQHF.

The chain employs TRBV7-8 and TRBJ2-1; TCRdb outputs TRBD2, but without DNA this stays unchecked. Germline CDR1 is SGHVS and CDR2 is FQNEAQ. This CDR3 comprises 15 residues. The CDR3 spells CASSPTSGLYNEQFF.

V and J are TRBV5-1 and TRBJ2-1; TCRdb's D call of TRBD2 is untestable without DNA. Germline CDR1 SGHRS, CDR2 YFSETQ. CDR3 length equals 15 residues. This CDR3 reads CASSPLGGRLDEQFF.

The J gene is TRBJ2-2, the V gene TRBV7-3; TCRdb picks TRBD1, but there is no DNA to check that call. This CDR3 comprises 15 residues. The germline V gene encodes CDR1 SGHTA and CDR2 FQGTGA. The CDR3 sequence: CASSSQDGTSGELFF.

The J gene is TRBJ1-1, the V gene TRBV9; the TRBD1 assignment by TCRdb is unverifiable without DNA. Germline CDR1 is SGDLS and CDR2 is YYNGEE. The CDR3 has 15 residues. CDR3 in amino acids: CASSGHRSSNTEAFF. The full variable domain, rest sourced from reference TRBV9 and TRBJ1-1, is DSGVTQTPKHLITATGQRVTLRCSPRSGDLSVYWYQQSLDQGLQFLIQYYNGEERAKGNILERFSAQQFPDLHSELNLSSLELGDSALYFCASSGHRSSNTEAFFGQGTRLTVV.

This chain links TRBV20-1 with TRBJ1-5. The CDR3 covers 16 residues. Germline V gene data show CDR1 as DFQATT and CDR2 as SNEGSKA (reference sequence). This CDR3 reads CSARGSGGELNQPQHF.

This chain joins TRBV18 and TRBJ2-5; without DNA, the TCRdb call of TRBD2 cannot be checked. The CDR3 has 18 residues. Germline loops: CDR1 KGHSH, CDR2 LQKENI. CDR3 loop: CASSPLSGPAGDQETQYF.

The chain has TRBV20-1 and TRBJ1-4. The CDR3 has 13 residues. Germline V gene lookup returns CDR1 DFQATT and CDR2 SNEGSKA (reference sequence). The CDR3 is CSARVRPAGPVFF.

The rearrangement joins TRBV4-1 to TRBJ1-2; TCRdb proposes TRBD1, but this gene call is untestable without DNA. The CDR3 spans 17 residues. The germline V gene encodes CDR1 MGHRA and CDR2 YSYEKL. The CDR3: CASSHRGVGQGPYGYTF.

CDR3: CSAGTAQGLNSPLHF. The J gene is TRBJ1-6, the V gene TRBV29-1. CDR1 is SQVTM, CDR2 ANQGSEA, per germline. This CDR3 comprises 15 residues.

The chain is built from TRBV11-2 and TRBJ2-3; TCRdb proposes TRBD2, but this gene call is untestable without DNA. Germline V CDR1 and CDR2: SGHAT, FQNNGV. The CDR3 covers 19 residues. CDR3 loop: CASSLGLAGGPSWTDTQYF.

The chain joins TRBV12-3 or TRBV12-4 to TRBJ2-7; the TCRdb call, TRBD2, lacks DNA for checking. CDR3 length: 15 residues. The CDR3 sequence is CASRPGLAGLYEQYF.

The CDR3 sequence is CASSLAGRPDTQYF. The chain is built from TRBV11-2 and TRBJ2-3. The CDR3 extends over 14 amino acids. The germline gives CDR1 SGHAT, CDR2 FQNNGV. The full variable domain, its missing parts supplied by reference TRBV11-2 and TRBJ2-3, is EAGVAQSPRYKIIEKRQSVAFWCNPISGHATLYWYQQILGQGPKLLIQFQNNGVVDDSQLPKDRFSAERLKGVDSTLKIQPAKLEDSAVYLCASSLAGRPDTQYFGPGTRLTVL.

The CDR3 spells CASSSPPAKVEQYF. The chain uses TRBV7-9 and TRBJ2-7; the D call from TCRdb, TRBD2, cannot be confirmed without DNA. The germline V gene has CDR1 SEHNR and CDR2 FQNEAQ (reference sequence). This CDR3 is 14 amino acids long. Complete variable domain (other parts from reference TRBV7-9 and TRBJ2-7): DTGVSQNPRHKITKRGQNVTFRCDPISEHNRLYWYRQTLGQGPEFLTYFQNEAQLEKSRLLSDRFSAERPKGSFSTLEIQRTEQGDSAMYLCASSSPPAKVEQYFGPGTRLTVT.

This chain joins TRBV4-2 and TRBJ1-1. This CDR3 has 15 amino acids. In germline, CDR1 is LGHNA, CDR2 YNFKEQ. The CDR3 here is CASSQYLVGNTEAFF.

This chain uses TRBV7-3 with TRBJ2-3; the D call of TRBD1 rests on TCRdb alone, since no DNA is present to check it. Looked up from germline, CDR1 is SGHTA and CDR2 is FQGTGA. This CDR3 comprises 16 residues. CDR3 loop: CASSPVGGQPTDTQYF.

The J gene is TRBJ1-3, the V gene TRBV7-2; the TCRdb call, TRBD1, lacks DNA for checking. CDR1 is SGHTA and CDR2 is FQGNSA in the germline V gene. The CDR3 extends over 17 amino acids. This chain's CDR3 is CASSPSRGTGAGNTIYF.

V usage is TRBV11-2 and J usage is TRBJ2-7; there is no DNA to check the TCRdb D call of TRBD2. This CDR3 region has 17 residues. CDR1 SGHAT and CDR2 FQNNGV come from the germline V gene. CDR3 amino acids: CASSLITSGTKTYEQYF.